The subject of this entry is one TCR beta chain. Its matching antigen is unknown. The sample belongs to a study of lymphopenia after photon versus proton radiotherapy. Repertoires were generated with immunoSEQ multiplex PCR, while TCRdb's copy carries only in-frame clones and drops some. The repertoire consists of roughly 150,000 clones, with around 85% occurring once and the leading ten covering about 4.7%. Germline V gives CDR1 LNHDA, CDR2 SQIVND (reference sequence). V was cut by 6 bases and J by 7 bases, with 6 bases left in between. The CDR3 contains 11 residues. Whole-study results and caveats: Better survival with proton therapy was suggested as possible, not demonstrated. A bigger post-nadir fall in TCR diversity correlated inversely with survival time in deceased patients. Under photons, naive T cells and diversity fell while effector/memory populations rose. After the lymphocyte nadir, photon-treated repertoires showed oligoclonal expansion, especially of CD8+ Temra cells.

Sequenced material: peripheral blood, taken from a patient treated with photon-based radiotherapy. The rearrangement uses TRBV19 and TRBJ2-2; D remains unclear. The clonotype originates from a man in his fifties with gastric cancer. CDR3 DNA: TGTGCCAGTAGGTTGAACGGGGAGCTGTTTTTT. Translated, it gives CASRLNGELFF. The full variable domain, rest sourced from reference TRBV19 and TRBJ2-2, is DGGITQSPKYLFRKEGQNVTLSCEQNLNHDAMYWYRQDPGQGLRLIYYSQIVNDFQKGDIAEGYSVSREKKESFPLTVTSAQKNPTAFYLCASRLNGELFFGEGSRLTVL.